Shown below are 10 T cell receptor beta chains from a single sample sequenced in a study of blood T cell repertoires in COVID-19. Method: immunoSEQ multiplex PCR; TCRdb's copy keeps in-frame clones and lacks some. The sample comprises tens of thousands of clones, around 90% of which are singletons, and less than 6.5% rests with the top ten. The sample was peripheral blood. Every receptor here comes from a man aged 45-65 years with acute or convalescent COVID-19.

The V gene is TRBV4-2, the J gene TRBJ2-7, with 15 bases aligning to TRBD2. The CDR3 spans 19 residues. V lost 1 base to trimming and J lost 4 bases; unmatched junction nucleotides: 11. The germline V gene encodes CDR1 LGHNA and CDR2 YNFKEQ. CDR3 in amino acids: CASSQAGLAGGRSPYEQYF. In nucleotides, the CDR3 is TGTGCCAGCAGCCAAGCGGGACTAGCGGGAGGCCGGAGTCCTTACGAGCAGTACTTC.

The chain recombines TRBV6-2 or TRBV6-3 with TRBJ2-3, with a tentative D call TRBD1 (5 bases). Between the trimmed V and J ends, which lost 5 bases and 0 bases, there was a span of 12 bases. The germline gives CDR1 MNHEY, CDR2 SVGEGT. CDR3 size: 15 residues. The CDR3 sequence: CASSDTGASTDTQYF. The CDR3 DNA sequence: TGTGCCAGCAGTGATACAGGAGCTAGCACAGATACGCAGTATTTT.

This clone was found a few times. CDR3 nucleotides: TGTGCCAGCAGCTTTAGCAGGGGGCTTAGCACAGATACGCAGTATTTT. The encoded protein is CASSFSRGLSTDTQYF. This rearrangement joins TRBV5-8 to TRBJ2-3; 8 bases are a match to TRBD1. Germline trimming cut 2 bases from V and 0 bases from J; bases unmatched to any gene: 5. The CDR3 is 16 amino acids. Germline V gene data show CDR1 as SGHTS and CDR2 as YDEGEE.

The rearrangement uses TRBV4-2 and TRBJ1-6; the D gene is possibly TRBD1 (5 bases). V dropped 0 bases and J dropped 9 bases, with 9 bases sitting between them. CDR3 length: 14 amino acids. Germline CDR1 is LGHNA and CDR2 is YNFKEQ. The CDR3 DNA reads as TGTGCCAGCAGCCAAGACTCCAGGGCTTCACCCCTCCACTTT. This codes for CASSQDSRASPLHF.

V and J are TRBV19 and TRBJ1-4; the D gene is possibly TRBD1 (5 bases). V shed 6 bases and J shed 2 bases, with 13 bases lying between them. Germline V gene data show CDR1 as LNHDA and CDR2 as SQIVND (reference sequence). CDR3 length: 15 amino acids. The CDR3 is CASRPSGTTNEKLFF. The CDR3 DNA is TGTGCCAGTAGACCTTCCGGGACTACTAATGAAAAACTGTTTTTT.

The V gene is TRBV5-1, the J gene TRBJ2-3; 8 bases line up with TRBD1. CDR1 SGHRS and CDR2 YFSETQ come from the germline V gene. The CDR3 sequence is 16 residues long. Unmatched junction bases numbered 3, after V lost 0 bases and J lost 0 bases. CDR3 DNA: TGCGCCAGCAGCTTGGGGACAGGGACTAGCACAGATACGCAGTATTTT. This codes for CASSLGTGTSTDTQYF.

This clone has just one count. The V gene is TRBV24-1, the J gene TRBJ1-2; 11 bases are shared with TRBD1. Trimming at V came to 4 bases and at J to 7 bases, leaving 4 bases not matched to a gene. The CDR3 is 14 amino acids. Germline V lookup: CDR1 KGHDR, CDR2 SFDVKD. The DNA of the CDR3 is TGTGCCACCAGTGAACCGGGACAGGGGGTTGGCTACACCTTC. This encodes CATSEPGQGVGYTF.

This chain joins TRBV5-1 and TRBJ2-1, with D hard to call. CDR3 length: 15 residues. Deletions cut 2 bases from V and 0 bases from J, with 9 bases between. Germline lookup yields CDR1 SGHRS and CDR2 YFSETQ. The CDR3 DNA sequence: TGCGCCAGCAGCTTTGCCCATAGCTCCTACAATGAGCAGTTCTTC. Its protein product is CASSFAHSSYNEQFF.

The rearrangement joins TRBV5-1 to TRBJ2-5; D might be TRBD2 (6 bases). The CDR3 consists of 15 residues. The V end was cut by 4 bases, the J end by 3 bases, with 16 bases between. Germline assignment: CDR1 SGHRS and CDR2 YFSETQ. CDR3 sequence reads: CASSPGGREEETQYF. The CDR3 DNA sequence: TGCGCCAGCAGCCCTGGCGGCAGGGAGGAAGAGACCCAGTACTTC.

With respect to this clone: Distinct nucleotide sequences in the sample also encode this CDR3. The chain couples TRBV18 to TRBJ2-7, with TRBD2 identical over 9 bases. The length of the CDR3 is 15 residues. Trimming took 1 base from V and 0 from J; bases not matched to a gene: 1. Germline assignment: CDR1 KGHSH and CDR2 LQKENI. CDR3 coding DNA: TGTGCCAGCTCACCACAGACTAGCGGCTCCTACGAGCAGTACTTC. Encoded protein: CASSPQTSGSYEQYF. The whole variable domain, remainder taken from reference TRBV18 and TRBJ2-7, is NAGVMQNPRHLVRRRGQEARLRCSPMKGHSHVYWYRQLPEEGLKFMVYLQKENIIDESGMPKERFSAEFPKEGPSILRIQQVVRGDSAAYFCASSPQTSGSYEQYFGPGTRLTVT.